Presented here are 8 T cell receptor beta chains from one specimen sequenced in a study of cytomegalovirus exposure and HLA in healthy donors. Use of 60 Vbeta and 13 Jbeta primers characterized the PCR. Produced via immunoSEQ multiplex PCR; TCRdb's table is partial and in-frame only. Of about 110,000 clones listed, approximately 81% were seen once; the top ten hold less than 2.5%. The source material was PBMCs. The receptors shown here come from a woman aged 25 to 39 in good health and CMV-seronegative.

The V and J genes are TRBV5-1 and TRBJ2-2, with D hard to call. V was shortened by 4 bases and J by 3 bases, with 13 bases between the two germline ends. This CDR3 is 15 amino acids long. The germline gives CDR1 SGHRS, CDR2 YFSETQ. The CDR3 DNA reads TGCGCCAGCAGCACCCCTTCGCGGTACACCGGGGAGCTGTTTTTT. It yields the protein CASSTPSRYTGELFF.

The rearrangement uses TRBV4-1 and TRBJ1-2; TRBD1 aligns across 7 bases. Per the germline V gene, CDR1 is MGHRA and CDR2 is YSYEKL. With V trimmed by 4 bases and J by 4 bases, 6 bases remained unmatched. The CDR3 spans 14 residues. CDR3 protein: CASSPGQQFYGYTF. The DNA of the CDR3 is TGCGCCAGCAGCCCGGGACAGCAATTCTATGGCTACACCTTC.

There are a few counts of this clone. The rearrangement joins TRBV2 to TRBJ1-2; TRBD1 aligns across 9 bases. V was pared by 2 bases and J by 10 bases, with 14 bases of the junction left unmatched. Germline CDR1 SNHLY, CDR2 FYNNEI. This CDR3 has 16 residues. The CDR3 sequence: CASSEPKRTGAFDYTF. CDR3 sequence (DNA): TGTGCCAGCAGTGAACCGAAAAGGACAGGGGCCTTCGACTACACCTTC.

CDR3 in amino acids: CASSGQPDYGYTF. CDR3 bases: TGTGCCAGCAGCGGACAACCTGACTATGGCTACACCTTC. This chain uses TRBV5-4 with TRBJ1-2, with a weak D call TRBD1 (5 bases). Germline lookup yields CDR1 SGHNT and CDR2 YYREEE (reference sequence). The CDR3 loop spans 13 amino acids. Trimming shortened V by 4 bases and J by 3 bases, and 10 bases separated the two germline ends.

The rearrangement links TRBV7-9 to TRBJ2-1; 12 positions match TRBD2. Germline CDR1 is SEHNR and CDR2 is FQNEAQ (reference sequence). Trimming removed 11 bases from V and 8 bases from J; junction bases left unmatched: 10. CDR3 length: 14 amino acids. The CDR3 spells CARSPLAGGDEQFF. CDR3 sequence (DNA): TGTGCCCGGTCCCCACTAGCGGGAGGAGATGAGCAGTTCTTC.

This clone was detected once. This rearrangement joins TRBV6-5 to TRBJ2-7; 9 nucleotides match TRBD2. V shed 2 bases, J shed 6 bases, and the junction held 8 bases outside the gene matches. Germline CDR1 and CDR2: MNHEY and SVGAGI. This CDR3 has 15 amino acids. The CDR3 region is CASSYGIAGVVEQYF. CDR3 DNA: TGTGCCAGCAGTTACGGTATAGCGGGAGTGGTCGAGCAGTACTTC.

This clone was seen just once. J is TRBJ2-7 and V is TRBV5-4, with 7 bases aligning to TRBD2. The CDR3 totals 16 residues. CDR1 is SGHNT, CDR2 YYREEE, per germline (reference sequence). Losses at the gene ends were 0 bases for V and 0 bases for J; bases not matched to a gene: 6. Here the CDR3 DNA reads TGTGCCAGCAGCTTGGGAGCTAGCGGAAGCTCCTACGAGCAGTACTTC. Translated: CASSLGASGSSYEQYF.

J is TRBJ2-7 and V is TRBV27; D is possibly TRBD2 (6 bases). This CDR3 has 14 amino acids. The germline gives CDR1 MNHEY, CDR2 SMNVEV (reference sequence). V was cut by 3 bases and J by 2 bases, with 11 bases left in between. CDR3 sequence (DNA): TGTGCCAGCAGTTTCTCAGCGGGTCCCTACGAGCAGTACTTC. Its translation is CASSFSAGPYEQYF.